This T cell receptor beta chain emerged from a study of cytomegalovirus exposure and HLA in healthy donors. General study findings and limits: Sequencing probably produced one cluster of sequence variants that were highly shared.

Comment on this clone: Its specificity is unknown.

The V gene's germline CDR1 is SGHTA and CDR2 FQGNSA. Deletions cut 5 bases from V and 4 bases from J, with 8 bases between. This CDR3 region has 13 residues. The PCR contained 60 Vbeta and 13 Jbeta primers. Repertoires were generated with immunoSEQ multiplex PCR, while TCRdb's copy carries only in-frame clones and drops some. The profile covers 120,000 or so clones, with around three quarters appearing a single time and roughly 3.5% taken by the ten largest. The origin of this receptor is a woman between 45 and 60 years old in good health and CMV-seronegative. The chain links TRBV7-2 to TRBJ2-2, with D possibly TRBD2 on 5 matching bases. Material for sequencing was PBMCs. As DNA, the CDR3 is TGTGCCAGCAGCCCGAGCGGCACCGGGGAGCTGTTTTTT. It codes for CASSPSGTGELFF. The whole variable domain, filled in from reference TRBV7-2 and TRBJ2-2, reads GAGVSQSPSNKVTEKGKDVELRCDPISGHTALYWYRQSLGQGLEFLIYFQGNSAPDKSGLPSDRFSAERTGGSVSTLTIQRTQQEDSAVYLCASSPSGTGELFFGEGSRLTVL.